The 21 T cell receptor beta chains in this list originate from one sample, sequenced in a study of cytotoxic CD8 clonotypes in ibrutinib-treated CLL. The assay was immunoSEQ multiplex PCR, and TCRdb's table has in-frame clones only and misses some. This sample yields about 140,000 clones, of which 70% to 90% are seen a single time; less than 8.5% belongs to the top ten. Sequencing used PBMCs, obtained after 36 months of ibrutinib treatment. The receptors stem from a human donor with chronic lymphocytic leukemia.

The sample holds one count of this clone. The sample contains more than one DNA sequence encoding this CDR3. This chain uses TRBV2 with TRBJ2-1, with D uncertain. The CDR3 is 11 amino acids. The V gene lost 3 bases and the J gene lost 7 bases, with 4 bases spanning the gap. Germline V gene data show CDR1 as SNHLY and CDR2 as FYNNEI. The CDR3 region is CASSEVNEQFF. CDR3 DNA: TGTGCCAGCAGTGAGGTGAATGAGCAGTTCTTC.

The chain carries TRBV19 and TRBJ1-6; weak D call: TRBD1 (6 bases). CDR3 length: 14 amino acids. V lost 3 bases and J lost 10, with 13 bases in between. Germline values: CDR1 LNHDA, CDR2 SQIVND (reference sequence). The CDR3 DNA reads TGTGCCAGTAGTATGTCGGGGACAAGATCACCCCTCCACTTT. It translates to CASSMSGTRSPLHF.

About this clone: An end of the junction does not agree with germline; a read error may underlie this. The chain combines TRBV19 with TRBJ1-4; D is ambiguous. The germline V gene has CDR1 LNHDA and CDR2 SQIVND (reference sequence). The CDR3 consists of 11 residues. CDR3 sequence reads: CASSTGRGLVF. The CDR3 DNA follows: TGTGCCAGTAGCACGGGTCGGGGTTTGGTTTTT.

The V and J genes are TRBV7-9 and TRBJ1-2; tentatively, D is TRBD1 (6 bases). Trimming stripped 1 base from V and 4 bases from J, with 10 bases between. Germline V gene lookup returns CDR1 SEHNR and CDR2 FQNEAQ (reference sequence). This CDR3 contains 14 residues. The CDR3 DNA reads TGTGCCAGCAGCTTAGACAGGGTTATCTATGGCTACACCTTC. Translating it yields CASSLDRVIYGYTF.

The rearrangement joins TRBV27 to TRBJ1-3; D may be TRBD1 (6 bases). V lost 6 bases to trimming and J lost 0 bases, with 9 bases between them. CDR1 MNHEY and CDR2 SMNVEV come from the germline V gene (reference sequence). The length of the CDR3 is 14 residues. Here the CDR3 reads CASSTGSSGNTIYF. As DNA, the CDR3 is TGTGCCAGCAGCACAGGGAGCTCTGGAAACACCATATATTTT.

J is TRBJ1-1 and V is TRBV29-1; D remains unclear. Trimming removed 6 bases at V and 0 bases at J, with 11 bases between. In germline, CDR1 is SQVTM, CDR2 ANQGSEA. CDR3 length equals 13 residues. CDR3 residues: CSVQTSMNTEAFF. The CDR3 DNA reads TGCAGCGTCCAGACAAGCATGAACACTGAAGCTTTCTTT.

The chain couples TRBV6-1 to TRBJ2-6; no clear D gene. The CDR3 is 15 amino acids. Germline values: CDR1 MNHNS, CDR2 SASEGT. V lost 5 bases to trimming and J lost 3 bases, with 11 bases between them. CDR3 sequence: CASSFRSSGANVLTF. Written as DNA, the CDR3 is TGTGCCAGCAGTTTTAGAAGTAGTGGGGCCAACGTCCTGACTTTC.

The chain uses TRBV30 and TRBJ2-4, with D possibly being TRBD1 or TRBD2 (5 bases each). The CDR3 sequence is 16 residues long. Trimming pared 2 bases from V and 1 base from J, leaving 15 bases between. CDR1 and CDR2 from the germline V gene are GTSNPN and SVGIG (reference sequence). The CDR3 DNA sequence: TGTGCCTGGAGTCCGGGACGTCCTCACGCCAAAAACATTCAGTACTTC. It translates to CAWSPGRPHAKNIQYF.

The chain joins TRBV6-6 to TRBJ1-4, with a tentative D call TRBD1 (5 bases). The CDR3 consists of 12 residues. Trimming took 7 bases from V and 8 from J, leaving 11 bases between them. The V gene's germline CDR1 is MNHNY and CDR2 SVGAGI (reference sequence). CDR3: CASNQGREKLFF. Here the CDR3 DNA reads TGTGCCAGCAACCAGGGACGGGAAAAACTGTTTTTT.

This clone was detected only a few times. This chain connects TRBV2 to TRBJ2-2; D unresolved. Trimming removed 2 bases from V and 2 bases from J, with 3 bases in between. This CDR3 region has 13 residues. The germline gives CDR1 SNHLY, CDR2 FYNNEI. CDR3 protein: CASSESNTGELFF. In nucleotides, the CDR3 is TGTGCCAGCAGTGAATCAAACACCGGGGAGCTGTTTTTT. Filled out from reference TRBV2 and TRBJ2-2, the complete variable domain reads EPEVTQTPSHQVTQMGQEVILRCVPISNHLYFYWYRQILGQKVEFLVSFYNNEISEKSEIFDDQFSVERPDGSNFTLKIRSTKLEDSAMYFCASSESNTGELFFGEGSRLTVL.

V and J are TRBV7-9 and TRBJ2-5, with 9 bases matching TRBD2. Germline V gene data show CDR1 as SEHNR and CDR2 as FQNEAQ (reference sequence). V lost 1 base, J lost 2 bases, and 11 bases stayed unmatched. The CDR3 has 18 amino acids. The CDR3 is CASSLGRIAGARQETQYF. For the CDR3, the DNA is TGTGCCAGCAGCTTAGGGCGAATAGCGGGGGCTAGACAAGAGACCCAGTACTTC.

This sequence joins TRBV28 and TRBJ2-5, with D possibly TRBD2 on 7 matching bases. Germline loops: CDR1 MDHEN, CDR2 SYDVKM. This CDR3 has 17 residues. Trimming left V 2 bases short and J 4 bases short, with 20 bases between. CDR3: CASSLRPGGRARETQYF. The CDR3 bases are TGTGCCAGCAGTTTACGCCCGGGGGGCAGGGCGAGAGAGACCCAGTACTTC.

This chain links TRBV6-5 with TRBJ2-1; D might be TRBD2 (6 bases). Trimming pared 4 bases from V and 0 bases from J, leaving 10 bases between. Germline-derived CDR1 and CDR2 are MNHEY and SVGAGI. The length of the CDR3 is 15 residues. The CDR3 sequence: CASSFPGSSYNEQFF. In DNA form, the CDR3 reads TGTGCCAGCAGTTTCCCCGGGAGCTCCTACAATGAGCAGTTCTTC.

V and J are TRBV5-1 and TRBJ2-7; weak D call: TRBD2 (7 bases). V lost 0 bases and J lost 4, with 17 bases in between. CDR1 and CDR2 from the germline V gene are SGHRS and YFSETQ. CDR3 length: 16 amino acids. For the CDR3, the DNA is TGCGCCAGCAGCTTGGCCGGGGGGCACCTTGGGTACGAGCAGTACTTC. Translated: CASSLAGGHLGYEQYF.

The rearrangement joins TRBV10-3 to TRBJ1-5; D unclear. The CDR3 consists of 14 residues. Germline V gene sequence: CDR1 ENHRY, CDR2 SYGVKD. Trimming removed 3 bases from V and 0 bases from J, with 6 bases in between. CDR3 sequence (DNA): TGTGCCATCAGTGAACGGGCTAGCAATCAGCCCCAGCATTTT. Its protein is CAISERASNQPQHF.

The V and J genes are TRBV30 and TRBJ2-7; 14 bases are shared with TRBD2. Germline V gene data show CDR1 as GTSNPN and CDR2 as SVGIG (reference sequence). The CDR3 is 16 amino acids. With 7 bases clipped from V and 9 bases from J, the junction kept 17 bases outside the gene matches. CDR3 DNA: TGTGCCTACGATCGAACCGGGACTAGCGGGAGAGGGGGGCAGTACTTC. Its protein is CAYDRTGTSGRGGQYF.

CDR3 sequence reads: CASIGTSGDITDTQYF. In DNA, the CDR3 is TGTGCCAGCATTGGGACTAGCGGAGACATCACAGATACGCAGTATTTT. This chain links TRBV27 with TRBJ2-3, with TRBD2 matching 11 bases. Germline V gene lookup returns CDR1 MNHEY and CDR2 SMNVEV (reference sequence). The CDR3 runs to 16 residues. Germline trimming cut 7 bases from V and 2 bases from J; bases unmatched to any gene: 8.

The chain has TRBV5-4 and TRBJ2-7; D gene uncertain. The germline CDR1 and CDR2 sequences are SGHNT and YYREEE (reference sequence). The CDR3 is 13 amino acids. Trimming stripped 2 bases from V and 3 bases from J, with 9 bases between. The CDR3 spells CASSLGQNYEQYF. The DNA for the CDR3 is TGTGCCAGCAGCTTAGGGCAGAACTACGAGCAGTACTTC.

This clone was seen a single time. This chain uses TRBV5-1 with TRBJ1-2; D call uncertain. Between the trimmed V and J ends, which lost 2 bases and 6 bases, there was a span of 8 bases. This CDR3 contains 12 residues. Germline V gene sequence: CDR1 SGHRS, CDR2 YFSETQ. The CDR3 DNA follows: TGCGCCAGCAGCTTCCTCCGGGATGGCTACACCTTC. Translation gives CASSFLRDGYTF.

The chain is built from TRBV9 and TRBJ2-7; the match to TRBD2 covers 10 bases. There are 15 residues in the CDR3. Germline V gene lookup returns CDR1 SGDLS and CDR2 YYNGEE. J lost 3 bases, V lost 0 bases, and 3 bases had no gene match. The CDR3 sequence is CASSVVASGSYEQYF. The CDR3 DNA reads TGTGCCAGCAGCGTAGTGGCTAGCGGGAGCTACGAGCAGTACTTC.

The V call is TRBV19, the J call TRBJ1-5; 8 bases line up with TRBD1. From germline, CDR1 is LNHDA and CDR2 SQIVND (reference sequence). V lost 7 bases and J lost 6; bases outside the gene matches: 11. The CDR3 has 15 residues. CDR3 coding DNA: TGTGCCAGTACTATCGGGACAGGCATAGGTCAGCCCCAGCATTTT. Amino acids: CASTIGTGIGQPQHF.